Each of the 11 T cell receptor beta chains below was sequenced from the same sample in a study of cytomegalovirus exposure and HLA in healthy donors. The PCR made use of 60 Vbeta and 13 Jbeta primers. Sequenced by immunoSEQ multiplex PCR; TCRdb stores in-frame clones only, minus some. The sample consists of 150,000 to 200,000 clones, around four fifths of them appearing once. The sequencing input was PBMCs. The receptor set was obtained from a man younger than 35 in good health and CMV-seronegative.

The chain is built from TRBV19 and TRBJ2-1, with 10 bases that match TRBD2. This CDR3 contains 16 residues. With 5 bases clipped from V and 4 bases from J, the junction kept 8 bases outside the gene matches. Germline loops: CDR1 LNHDA, CDR2 SQIVND (reference sequence). CDR3 sequence reads: CASSGTGTSEYNEQFF. The CDR3 DNA follows: TGTGCCAGTAGTGGAACCGGGACTAGCGAGTACAATGAGCAGTTCTTC.

This clone was picked up a small number of times. V and J are TRBV6-1 and TRBJ1-5, with D possibly being TRBD1 (6 bases). V was pared by 6 bases and J by 6 bases, with 18 bases between. This CDR3 is 15 amino acids long. Germline values: CDR1 MNHNS, CDR2 SASEGT. The CDR3 loop is CASRGLTGTPQPQHF. In DNA, the CDR3 is TGTGCCAGCAGGGGCTTAACAGGGACCCCTCAGCCCCAGCATTTT.

The chain uses TRBV6-6 and TRBJ1-4; no firm D call. V was pared by 4 bases and J by 0 bases, with 12 bases between. The CDR3 runs to 16 residues. The germline V gene has CDR1 MNHNY and CDR2 SVGAGI (reference sequence). The CDR3 DNA follows: TGTGCCAGCAGTTCCGGCGGCGGTGCAACTAATGAAAAACTGTTTTTT. It translates to CASSSGGGATNEKLFF.

The chain carries TRBV27 and TRBJ2-1; no clear D. The V and J ends lost 5 bases and 9 bases respectively, with 11 bases between them. This CDR3 has 12 amino acids. CDR1 and CDR2 from the germline V gene are MNHEY and SMNVEV (reference sequence). The chain's CDR3 is CASSASRAEQFF. DNA of the CDR3: TGTGCCAGCAGTGCCTCGCGAGCTGAGCAGTTCTTC.

This clone was seen a single time. The V and J genes are TRBV6-5 and TRBJ1-2; weak D call: TRBD1 (5 bases). Deletions cut 2 bases from V and 6 bases from J, with 10 bases between. The CDR3 spans 13 residues. Germline assignment: CDR1 MNHEY and CDR2 SVGAGI. The CDR3 loop is CASSYTGADGYTF. The DNA for the CDR3 is TGTGCCAGCAGTTACACAGGAGCTGATGGCTACACCTTC.

In its sample, this clone was seen once. The V gene is TRBV2, the J gene TRBJ2-5; maybe TRBD2 (6 bases). Germline assignment: CDR1 SNHLY and CDR2 FYNNEI. The ends were cut back, 7 bases at V and 1 base at J, with 13 bases in the middle. This CDR3 is 14 amino acids long. CDR3 sequence reads: CASNGGGVQETQYF. The CDR3 bases are TGTGCCAGCAATGGAGGAGGGGTCCAAGAGACCCAGTACTTC.

J is TRBJ1-1 and V is TRBV27, with D perhaps matching TRBD1 (5 bases). This CDR3 spans 13 amino acids. CDR1 MNHEY and CDR2 SMNVEV come from the germline V gene (reference sequence). V was trimmed by 6 bases and J by 4 bases, leaving 12 bases between them. The CDR3 DNA reads TGTGCCAGCAGCTCAGGGTGGGGCACTGAAGCTTTCTTT. Amino acid sequence: CASSSGWGTEAFF.

V gene TRBV7-2 combines with J gene TRBJ2-5; D gene uncertain. Germline CDR1 is SGHTA and CDR2 is FQGNSA. Trimming removed 1 base at V and 2 bases at J, with 8 bases between. The CDR3 has 14 residues. CDR3: CASSLVGWQETQYF. As DNA, the CDR3 is TGTGCCAGCAGCTTAGTTGGCTGGCAAGAGACCCAGTACTTC. Combining the CDR3 with reference TRBV7-2 and TRBJ2-5 gives the whole variable domain GAGVSQSPSNKVTEKGKDVELRCDPISGHTALYWYRQSLGQGLEFLIYFQGNSAPDKSGLPSDRFSAERTGGSVSTLTIQRTQQEDSAVYLCASSLVGWQETQYFGPGTRLLVL.

The chain uses TRBV5-8 and TRBJ2-3; D may be TRBD1 (6 bases). The length of the CDR3 is 15 residues. The germline V gene encodes CDR1 SGHTS and CDR2 YDEGEE. V gave up 0 bases and J gave up 5 bases, with 13 bases separating them. CDR3 sequence: CASSLAGDRRDTQYF. Here the CDR3 DNA reads TGTGCCAGCAGCTTGGCAGGGGATCGGAGAGATACGCAGTATTTT.

Details on this clone: This specimen includes other DNA sequences encoding the same CDR3. The V call is TRBV2, the J call TRBJ1-2; 11 bases are shared with TRBD1. The J segment lost 6 bases and the V segment lost 4 bases, leaving 10 bases of the junction unmatched. The germline V gene encodes CDR1 SNHLY and CDR2 FYNNEI. The CDR3 totals 16 residues. The CDR3 DNA reads TGTGCCAGCAGTGTCCGTGGGACAGGGGGGACGGATGGCTACACCTTC. As protein: CASSVRGTGGTDGYTF.

This rearrangement joins TRBV27 to TRBJ2-4; TRBD2 might be the D (6 bases). The V gene's germline CDR1 is MNHEY and CDR2 SMNVEV (reference sequence). The length of the CDR3 is 14 residues. The V gene lost 5 bases and the J gene lost 8 bases, with 16 bases spanning the gap. The chain's CDR3 is CASSPVGGKDIQYF. As DNA, the CDR3 is TGTGCCAGCAGTCCTGTCGGGGGAAAGGACATTCAGTACTTC.